The present TCR beta chain was sequenced within a study of blood T cell repertoires in COVID-19. Study context: COVID-19 samples collected from the United States, Italy and Spain covered acute and convalescent phases. T cells, B-cell-depleted T cells, or PBMCs provided the cDNA or gDNA that served as material.

Per the authors' pipeline: Researchers report that nucleated cell counts were estimated from reference gene primer amplification. Clones were read by immunoSEQ multiplex PCR, and TCRdb kept only the in-frame ones, dropping some. V and J calls and clone size are as listed in that table; D and trimming were resolved from the DNA. Seen here are about 62,000 clones, around four fifths observed once, and the top ten hold 5% to 7%. Germline trimming cut 7 bases from V and 7 bases from J; bases unmatched to any gene: 11. Germline V gene data show CDR1 as LNHDA and CDR2 as SQIVND (reference sequence). The CDR3 is 15 amino acids.

The sequenced sample was peripheral blood. This chain joins TRBV19 and TRBJ2-1; 9 bases align to TRBD2. The receptor was isolated from a woman between 45 and 60 years old with active or convalescent COVID-19. CDR3 residues: CASNLGSGSVNEQFF. The CDR3 region has the DNA TGTGCCAGTAACCTCGGTAGCGGGAGTGTAAATGAGCAGTTCTTC.